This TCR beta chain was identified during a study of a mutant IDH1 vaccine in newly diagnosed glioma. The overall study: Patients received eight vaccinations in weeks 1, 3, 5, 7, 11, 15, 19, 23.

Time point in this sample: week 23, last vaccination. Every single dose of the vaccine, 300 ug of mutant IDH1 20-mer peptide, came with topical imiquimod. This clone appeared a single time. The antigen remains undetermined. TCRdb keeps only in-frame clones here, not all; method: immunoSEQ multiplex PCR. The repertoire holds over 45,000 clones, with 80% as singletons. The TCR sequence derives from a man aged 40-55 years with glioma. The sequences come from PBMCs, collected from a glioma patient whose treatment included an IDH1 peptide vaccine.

The CDR3 coding sequence is TGTGCCAAAAACTACAGGCCCATCCTCGACTATGGCTACACCTTC. Encoded protein: CAKNYRPILDYGYTF. The chain combines TRBV7-9 with TRBJ1-2, with a weak D call TRBD1 (5 bases). V lost 10 bases and J 3 bases, leaving 21 bases between the germline ends. The CDR3 is 15 residues long. Germline CDR1 SEHNR, CDR2 FQNEAQ (reference sequence).